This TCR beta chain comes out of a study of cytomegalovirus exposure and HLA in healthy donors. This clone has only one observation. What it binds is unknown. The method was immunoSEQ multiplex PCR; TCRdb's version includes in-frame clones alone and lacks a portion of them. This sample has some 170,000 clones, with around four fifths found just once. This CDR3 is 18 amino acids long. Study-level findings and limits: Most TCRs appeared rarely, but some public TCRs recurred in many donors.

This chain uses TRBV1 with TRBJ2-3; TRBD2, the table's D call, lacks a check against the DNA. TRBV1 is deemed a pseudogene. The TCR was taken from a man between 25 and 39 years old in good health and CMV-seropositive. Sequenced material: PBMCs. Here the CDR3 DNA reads TGCACCAGCAGCCCGGGATTAGCGGGGGGGCCGAGCACAGATACGCAGTATTTT. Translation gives CTSSPGLAGGPSTDTQYF.